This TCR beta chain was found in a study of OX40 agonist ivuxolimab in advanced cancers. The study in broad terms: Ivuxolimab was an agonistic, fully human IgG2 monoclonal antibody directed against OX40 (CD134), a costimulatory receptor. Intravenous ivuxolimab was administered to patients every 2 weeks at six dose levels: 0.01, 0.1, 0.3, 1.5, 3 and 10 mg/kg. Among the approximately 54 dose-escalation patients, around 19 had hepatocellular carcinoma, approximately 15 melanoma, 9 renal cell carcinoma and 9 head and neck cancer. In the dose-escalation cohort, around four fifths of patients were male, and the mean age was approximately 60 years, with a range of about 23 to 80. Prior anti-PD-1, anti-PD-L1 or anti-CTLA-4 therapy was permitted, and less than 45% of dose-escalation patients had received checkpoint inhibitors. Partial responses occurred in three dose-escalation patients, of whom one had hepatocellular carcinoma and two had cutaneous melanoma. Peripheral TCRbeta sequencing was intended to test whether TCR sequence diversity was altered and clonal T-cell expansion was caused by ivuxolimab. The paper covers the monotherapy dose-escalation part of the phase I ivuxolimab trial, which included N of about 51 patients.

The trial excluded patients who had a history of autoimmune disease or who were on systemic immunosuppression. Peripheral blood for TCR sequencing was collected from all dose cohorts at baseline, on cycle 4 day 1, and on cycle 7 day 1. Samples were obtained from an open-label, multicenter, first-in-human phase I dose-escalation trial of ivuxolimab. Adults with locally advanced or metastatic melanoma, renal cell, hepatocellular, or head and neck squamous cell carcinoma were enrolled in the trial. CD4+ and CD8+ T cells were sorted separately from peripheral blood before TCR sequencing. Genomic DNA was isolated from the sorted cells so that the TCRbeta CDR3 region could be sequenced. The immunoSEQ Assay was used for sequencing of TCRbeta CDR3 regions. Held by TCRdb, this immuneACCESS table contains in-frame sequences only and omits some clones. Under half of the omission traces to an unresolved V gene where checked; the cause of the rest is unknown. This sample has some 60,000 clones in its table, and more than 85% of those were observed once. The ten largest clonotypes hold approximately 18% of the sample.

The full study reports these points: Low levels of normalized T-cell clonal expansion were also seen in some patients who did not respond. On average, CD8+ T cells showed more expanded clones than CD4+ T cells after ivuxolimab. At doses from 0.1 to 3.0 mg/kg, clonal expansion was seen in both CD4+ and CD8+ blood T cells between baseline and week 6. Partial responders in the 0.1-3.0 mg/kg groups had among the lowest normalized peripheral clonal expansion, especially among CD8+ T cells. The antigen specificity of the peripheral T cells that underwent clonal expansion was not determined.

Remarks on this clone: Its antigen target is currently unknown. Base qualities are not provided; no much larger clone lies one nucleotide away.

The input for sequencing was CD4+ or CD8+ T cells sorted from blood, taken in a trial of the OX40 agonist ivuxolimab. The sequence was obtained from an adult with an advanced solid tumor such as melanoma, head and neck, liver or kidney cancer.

The encoded CDR3 is CASSQGSGTVSYNSPLHF. The DNA reads TGCGCCAGCAGCCAAGGTTCCGGGACAGTCTCCTATAATTCACCCCTCCACTTT. The rearrangement combines TRBV4-1 with TRBJ1-6, with 7 junctional bases fitting TRBD1. The CDR3 numbers 18 residues from cysteine through phenylalanine. The kept DNA is CDR3 alone, 54 bases in frame from the first base. CDR1 and CDR2, looked up from the germline V gene, are MGHRA and YSYEKL. V ends up 1 base short and J 0 bases short, with an unmatched junction base count of 6.